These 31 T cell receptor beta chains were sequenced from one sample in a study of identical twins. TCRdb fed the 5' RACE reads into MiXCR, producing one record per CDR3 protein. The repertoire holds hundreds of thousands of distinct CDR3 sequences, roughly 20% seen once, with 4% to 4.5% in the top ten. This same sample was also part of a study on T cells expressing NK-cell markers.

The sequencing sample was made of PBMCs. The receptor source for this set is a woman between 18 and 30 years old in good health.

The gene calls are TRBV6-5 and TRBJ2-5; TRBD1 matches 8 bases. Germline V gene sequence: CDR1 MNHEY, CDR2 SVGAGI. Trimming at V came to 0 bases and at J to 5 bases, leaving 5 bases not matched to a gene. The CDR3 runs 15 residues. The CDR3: CASSYSDRGPETQYF. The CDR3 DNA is TGTGCCAGCAGTTACTCCGACAGGGGTCCCGAGACCCAGTACTTC.

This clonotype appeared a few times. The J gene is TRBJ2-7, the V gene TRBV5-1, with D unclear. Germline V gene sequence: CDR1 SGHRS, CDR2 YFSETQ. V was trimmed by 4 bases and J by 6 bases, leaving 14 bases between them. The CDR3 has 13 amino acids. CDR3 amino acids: CASSPPAFREQYF. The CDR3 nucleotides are TGCGCCAGCAGCCCACCAGCCTTCCGCGAGCAGTACTTC.

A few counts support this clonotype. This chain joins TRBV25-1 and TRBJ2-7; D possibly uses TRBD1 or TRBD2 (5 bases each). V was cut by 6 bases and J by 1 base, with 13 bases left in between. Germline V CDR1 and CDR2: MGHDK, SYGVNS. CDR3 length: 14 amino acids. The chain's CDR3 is CASRARDRSYEQYF. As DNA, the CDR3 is TGTGCCAGCAGGGCCCGGGACCGATCCTACGAGCAGTACTTC.

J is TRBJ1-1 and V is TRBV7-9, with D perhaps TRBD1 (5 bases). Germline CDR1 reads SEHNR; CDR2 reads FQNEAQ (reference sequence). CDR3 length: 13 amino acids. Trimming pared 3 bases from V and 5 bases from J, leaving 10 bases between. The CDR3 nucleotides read TGTGCCAGCAGCTTTCGCAGGGATACTGAAGCTTTCTTT. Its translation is CASSFRRDTEAFF.

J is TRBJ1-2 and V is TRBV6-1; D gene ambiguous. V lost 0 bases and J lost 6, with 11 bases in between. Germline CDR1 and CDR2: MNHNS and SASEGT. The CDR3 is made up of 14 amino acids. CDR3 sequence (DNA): TGTGCCAGCAGTGAAGCTGGAAGAGGAAATGGCTACACCTTC. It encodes CASSEAGRGNGYTF.

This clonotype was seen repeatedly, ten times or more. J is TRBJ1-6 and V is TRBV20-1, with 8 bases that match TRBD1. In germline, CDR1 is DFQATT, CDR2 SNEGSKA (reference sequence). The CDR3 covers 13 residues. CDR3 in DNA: TGCACCGGATGGTGGACAGGGCGTTCACCCCTCCACTTT. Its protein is CTGWWTGRSPLHF.

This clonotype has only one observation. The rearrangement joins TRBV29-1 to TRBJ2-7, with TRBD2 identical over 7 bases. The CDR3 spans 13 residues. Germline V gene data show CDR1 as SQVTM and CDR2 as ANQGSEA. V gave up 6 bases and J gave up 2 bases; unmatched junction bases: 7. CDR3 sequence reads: CSVRTSVTYEQYF. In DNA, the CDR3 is TGCAGCGTGAGAACTAGCGTTACCTACGAGCAGTACTTC.

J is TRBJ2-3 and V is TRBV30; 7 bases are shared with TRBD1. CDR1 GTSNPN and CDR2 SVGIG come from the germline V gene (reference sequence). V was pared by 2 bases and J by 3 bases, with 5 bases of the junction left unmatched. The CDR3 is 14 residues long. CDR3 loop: CAWSPETGTDTQYF. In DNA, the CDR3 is TGTGCCTGGAGTCCCGAGACAGGGACAGATACGCAGTATTTT.

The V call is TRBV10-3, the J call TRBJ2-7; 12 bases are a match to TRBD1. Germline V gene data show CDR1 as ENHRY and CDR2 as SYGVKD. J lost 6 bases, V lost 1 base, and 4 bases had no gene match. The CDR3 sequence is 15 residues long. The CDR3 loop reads CAISEFGTGGTEQYF. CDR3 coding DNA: TGTGCCATCAGTGAGTTCGGGACAGGGGGCACCGAGCAGTACTTC.

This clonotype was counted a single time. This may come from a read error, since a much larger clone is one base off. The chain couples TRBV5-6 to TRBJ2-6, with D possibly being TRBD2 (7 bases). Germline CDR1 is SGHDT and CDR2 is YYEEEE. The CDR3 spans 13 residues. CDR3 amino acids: CASATAGANVMTF. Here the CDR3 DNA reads TGTGCCAGCGCTACGGCGGGGGCCAACGTCATGACTTTC.

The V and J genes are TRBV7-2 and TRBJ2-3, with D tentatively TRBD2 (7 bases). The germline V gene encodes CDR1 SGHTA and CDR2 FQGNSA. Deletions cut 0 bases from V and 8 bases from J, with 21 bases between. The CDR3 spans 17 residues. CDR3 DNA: TGTGCCAGCAGCTTAGCGGGGGGCGGGGGTTTTGTAGGTACGCAGTATTTT. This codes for CASSLAGGGGFVGTQYF.

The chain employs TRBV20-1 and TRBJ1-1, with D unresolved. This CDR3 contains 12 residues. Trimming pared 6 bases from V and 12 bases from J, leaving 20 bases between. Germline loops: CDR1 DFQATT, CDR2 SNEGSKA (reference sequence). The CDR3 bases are TGCAGTGCCGCACTGGGGTCGGCAGGAACTTTCTTT. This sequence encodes CSAALGSAGTFF.

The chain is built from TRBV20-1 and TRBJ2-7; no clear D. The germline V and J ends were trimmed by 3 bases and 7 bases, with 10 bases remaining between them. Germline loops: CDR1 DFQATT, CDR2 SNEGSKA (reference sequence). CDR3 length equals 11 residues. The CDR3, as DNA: TGCAGTGCTAGCCCTAAAGGGGAGCAGTACTTC. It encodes CSASPKGEQYF.

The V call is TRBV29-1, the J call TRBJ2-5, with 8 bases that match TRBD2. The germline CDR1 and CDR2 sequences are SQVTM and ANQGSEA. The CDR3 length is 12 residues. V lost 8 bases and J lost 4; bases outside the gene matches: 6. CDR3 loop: CSSFAGGETQYF. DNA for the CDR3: TGCAGCTCTTTCGCGGGAGGAGAGACCCAGTACTTC.

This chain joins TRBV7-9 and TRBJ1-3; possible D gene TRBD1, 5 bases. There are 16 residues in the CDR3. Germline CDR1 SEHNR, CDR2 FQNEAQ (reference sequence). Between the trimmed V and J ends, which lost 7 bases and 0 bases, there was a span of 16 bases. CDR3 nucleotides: TGTGCCAGCACCCTTGGGAGGGGAATCTCTGGAAACACCATATATTTT. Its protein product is CASTLGRGISGNTIYF.

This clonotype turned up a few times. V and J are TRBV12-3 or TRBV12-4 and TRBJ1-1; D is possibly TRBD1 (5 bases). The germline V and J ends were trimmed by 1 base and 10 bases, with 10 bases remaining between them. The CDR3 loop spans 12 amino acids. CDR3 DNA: TGTGCCAGCAGTTTAGATGAACAGGTAGCTTTCTTT. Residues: CASSLDEQVAFF.

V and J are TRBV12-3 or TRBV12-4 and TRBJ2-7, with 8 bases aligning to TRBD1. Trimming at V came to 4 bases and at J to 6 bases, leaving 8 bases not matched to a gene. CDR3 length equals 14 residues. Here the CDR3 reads CASSSQGAIAEQYF. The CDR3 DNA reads TGTGCCAGCAGTTCCCAGGGGGCGATCGCCGAGCAGTACTTC.

Written as DNA, the CDR3 is TGTGCCAGCACCCTTGAGGTCAGCGGGGTTGACGAGCAGTACTTC. Its translation is CASTLEVSGVDEQYF. This sequence joins TRBV12-3 or TRBV12-4 and TRBJ2-7, with 7 bases fitting TRBD2. The V segment lost 7 bases and the J segment 5 bases; nucleotides outside the gene matches: 14. The CDR3 loop spans 15 amino acids.

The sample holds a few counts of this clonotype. The CDR3 DNA follows: TGTGCCAGCAGCAAGAAGGACAGATTCCTTTCGAACACTGAAGCTTTCTTT. Translated: CASSKKDRFLSNTEAFF. This rearrangement joins TRBV6-2 or TRBV6-3 to TRBJ1-1; D may be TRBD1 (6 bases). Germline loops: CDR1 MNHEY, CDR2 SVGEGT. Trimming cost V 6 bases and J 1 base, with 21 bases left between them. The CDR3 contains 17 residues.

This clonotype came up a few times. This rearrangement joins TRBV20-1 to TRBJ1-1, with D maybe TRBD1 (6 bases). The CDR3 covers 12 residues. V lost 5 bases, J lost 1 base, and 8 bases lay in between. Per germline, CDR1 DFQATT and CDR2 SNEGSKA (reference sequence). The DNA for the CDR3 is TGCAGTGCTGAGGACAGGAACACTGAAGCTTTCTTT. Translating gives CSAEDRNTEAFF.

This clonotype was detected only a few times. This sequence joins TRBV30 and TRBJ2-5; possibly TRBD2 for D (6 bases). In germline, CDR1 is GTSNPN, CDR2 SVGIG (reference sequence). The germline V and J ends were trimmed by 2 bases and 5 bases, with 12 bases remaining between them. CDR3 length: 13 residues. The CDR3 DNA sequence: TGTGCCTGGAGTTGGAGGGGCGTGGAGACCCAGTACTTC. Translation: CAWSWRGVETQYF.

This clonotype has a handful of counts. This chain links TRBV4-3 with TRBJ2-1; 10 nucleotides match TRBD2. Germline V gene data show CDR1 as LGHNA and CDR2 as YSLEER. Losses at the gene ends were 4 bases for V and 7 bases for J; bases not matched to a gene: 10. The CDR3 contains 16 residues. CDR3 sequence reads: CASSRGLAYGINEQFF. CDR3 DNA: TGCGCCAGCAGCCGGGGACTAGCGTACGGGATAAATGAGCAGTTCTTC.

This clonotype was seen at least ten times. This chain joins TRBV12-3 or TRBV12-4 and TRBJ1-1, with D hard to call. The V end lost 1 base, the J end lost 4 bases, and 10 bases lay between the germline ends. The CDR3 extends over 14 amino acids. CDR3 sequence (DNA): TGTGCCAGCAGTTTAGATGGAAGGAGCACTGAAGCTTTCTTT. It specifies CASSLDGRSTEAFF.

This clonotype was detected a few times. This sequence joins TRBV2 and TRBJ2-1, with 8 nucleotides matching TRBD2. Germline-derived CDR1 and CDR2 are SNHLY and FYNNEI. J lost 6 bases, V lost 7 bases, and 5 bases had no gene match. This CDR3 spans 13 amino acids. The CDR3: CASKRESSNEQFF. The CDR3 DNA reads TGTGCCAGCAAGCGGGAGTCGAGCAATGAGCAGTTCTTC.

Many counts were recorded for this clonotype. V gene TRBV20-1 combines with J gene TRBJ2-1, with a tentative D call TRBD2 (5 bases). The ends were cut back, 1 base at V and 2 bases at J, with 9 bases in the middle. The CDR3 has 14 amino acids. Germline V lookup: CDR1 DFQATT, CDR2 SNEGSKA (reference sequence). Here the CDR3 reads CSARGLAPYNEQFF. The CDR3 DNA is TGCAGTGCTAGAGGGCTAGCACCCTACAATGAGCAGTTCTTC.

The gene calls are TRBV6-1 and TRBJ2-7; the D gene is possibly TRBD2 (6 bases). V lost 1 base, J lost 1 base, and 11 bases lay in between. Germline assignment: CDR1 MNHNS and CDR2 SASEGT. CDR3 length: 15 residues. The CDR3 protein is CASSEGRGRSYEQYF. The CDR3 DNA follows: TGTGCCAGCAGTGAAGGGCGGGGAAGGTCCTACGAGCAGTACTTC.

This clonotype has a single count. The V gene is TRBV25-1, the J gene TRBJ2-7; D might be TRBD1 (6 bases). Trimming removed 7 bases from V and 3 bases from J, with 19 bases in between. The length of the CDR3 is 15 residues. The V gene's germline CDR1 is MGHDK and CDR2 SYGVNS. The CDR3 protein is CASKPSSGDFYEQYF. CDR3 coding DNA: TGTGCCAGCAAACCATCTTCAGGGGATTTCTACGAGCAGTACTTC.

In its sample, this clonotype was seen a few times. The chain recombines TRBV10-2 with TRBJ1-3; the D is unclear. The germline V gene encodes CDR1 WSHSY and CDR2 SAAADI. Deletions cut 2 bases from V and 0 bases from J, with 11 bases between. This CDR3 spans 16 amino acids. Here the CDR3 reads CASSERVGFSGNTIYF. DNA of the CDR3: TGCGCCAGCAGTGAGAGGGTCGGATTCTCTGGAAACACCATATATTTT.

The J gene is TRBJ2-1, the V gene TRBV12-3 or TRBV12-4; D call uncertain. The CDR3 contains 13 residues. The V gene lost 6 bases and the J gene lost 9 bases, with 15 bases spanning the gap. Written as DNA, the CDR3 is TGTGCCAGCAGGGCTACTATTATCAGTGAGCAGTTCTTC. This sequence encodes CASRATIISEQFF.

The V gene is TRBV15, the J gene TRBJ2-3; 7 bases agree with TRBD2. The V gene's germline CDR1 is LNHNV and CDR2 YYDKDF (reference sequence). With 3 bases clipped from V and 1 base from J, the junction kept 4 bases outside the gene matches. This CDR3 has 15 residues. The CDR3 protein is CATSSWAGGTDTQYF. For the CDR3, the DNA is TGTGCCACCAGCAGCTGGGCGGGGGGCACAGATACGCAGTATTTT.

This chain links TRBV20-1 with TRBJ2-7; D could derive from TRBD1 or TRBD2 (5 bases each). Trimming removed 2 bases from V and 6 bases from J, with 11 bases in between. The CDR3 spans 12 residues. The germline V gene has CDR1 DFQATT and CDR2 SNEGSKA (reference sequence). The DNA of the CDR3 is TGCAGTGCTAGATCCGAGGGGTCCGAGCAGTACTTC. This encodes CSARSEGSEQYF.